Each of the 20 T cell receptor beta chains below was sequenced from the same sample in a study of T cell clonality in common variable immunodeficiency. Libraries were prepared by immunoSEQ multiplex PCR; TCRdb keeps only in-frame clonotypes and omits some of them. This repertoire holds under 50,000 clones, and none appear only once. Sequenced material: peripheral blood mononuclear cells. The receptors come from a person aged 18 to 75 in good health.

This clone was detected ten times or more. The CDR3 extends 3 residues past the end of the read, so its final part is completed from the germline J gene. This chain uses TRBV5-6 with TRBJ1-1; D is unresolved. This CDR3 is 12 amino acids long. Between the trimmed V and J ends, which lost 2 bases and 5 bases, there was a span of 7 bases. Germline V gives CDR1 SGHDT, CDR2 YYEEEE. The CDR3 here is CASSLFLTEAFF. CDR3 bases read: TGTGCCAGCAGCTTATTCCTTACTGAA.

In this sample, this clone turned up many times. The missing CDR3 end, 3 residues past where the read stops, is filled in from the germline J gene. V usage is TRBV20-1 and J usage is TRBJ2-7, with D hard to call. CDR1 and CDR2 from the germline V gene are DFQATT and SNEGSKA (reference sequence). CDR3 length: 14 amino acids. Deletions cut 2 bases from V and 2 bases from J, with 13 bases between. CDR3 bases read: TGCAGTGCTAGACCAGGTGGTCTAACCTACGAG. Translation gives CSARPGGLTYE. The full CDR3 reads CSARPGGLTYEQYF.

This clone occurred many times. From the germline J gene comes the end of the CDR3, since the read stops 3 residues before it. The genes are TRBV9 and TRBJ2-1, with 12 positions matching TRBD2. Unmatched junction bases numbered 6, after V lost 4 bases and J lost 4 bases. The CDR3 contains 16 residues. Germline loops: CDR1 SGDLS, CDR2 YYNGEE. The sequenced CDR3 bases are TGTGCCAGCAGCACCACTAGCGGGGGGATTTACAATGAG. Translating gives CASSTTSGGIYNE. The entire CDR3 protein reads CASSTTSGGIYNEQFF.

This clone appeared many times. The read is 3 residues too short to cover the CDR3 end, so that end is filled in from the germline J gene. This rearrangement joins TRBV4-1 to TRBJ1-3, with 7 bases identical to TRBD1. This CDR3 region has 15 residues. V trimming: 2 bases; J trimming: 2 bases; junction bases outside the gene matches: 3. Germline CDR1 reads MGHRA; CDR2 reads YSYEKL. This chain's CDR3 is CASSQRTGAGNTIYF. The sequenced CDR3 bases are TGCGCCAGCAGCCAACGAACAGGGGCTGGAAACACC.

In this sample, this clone turned up many times. Sequencing ends 3 residues short of the CDR3 end; the germline J gene provides the rest. This chain connects TRBV28 to TRBJ2-1, with 9 positions matching TRBD2. The CDR3 consists of 16 residues. Trimming removed 2 bases from V and 0 bases from J; junction bases left unmatched: 2. The germline CDR1 and CDR2 sequences are MDHEN and SYDVKM. The sequenced part of the CDR3 DNA is TGTGCCAGCAGTTTAACTAGCGGGCTCTCCTACAATGAG. Protein sequence: CASSLTSGLSYNE. The entire CDR3 protein reads CASSLTSGLSYNEQFF.

Within the sample, this clone is medium-sized (0.01 to 0.1%). The CDR3 end lies 3 residues beyond the end of the read and is filled in from the germline J gene. The rearrangement links TRBV9 to TRBJ2-3; TRBD1 might be the D (6 bases). CDR1 and CDR2 (germline): SGDLS, YYNGEE. The CDR3 covers 17 residues. Trimming took 4 bases from V and 0 from J, leaving 18 bases between them. The sequenced CDR3 bases are TGTGCCAGCAGCTCGGCCGACTCTGGACAGAGCACAGATACG. It codes for CASSSADSGQSTDT. In full, the CDR3 reads CASSSADSGQSTDTQYF.

There are many counts of this clone. CDR3 loop: CAWTEQGIGGYTF. The part of the CDR3 DNA that was read is TGTGCCTGGACCGAACAGGGTATTGGTGGC. The V and J genes are TRBV30 and TRBJ1-2; a possible D gene is TRBD1 (6 bases). The read terminates 3 residues before the CDR3 end, so the remaining end is supplied by the germline J gene. Germline V lookup: CDR1 GTSNPN, CDR2 SVGIG (reference sequence). The CDR3 loop spans 13 amino acids. V dropped 4 bases and J dropped 7 bases, with 16 bases sitting between them.

At least ten counts were recorded for this clone. The read halts 3 residues ahead of the CDR3 end, with the missing end drawn from the germline J gene. The rearrangement links TRBV7-8 to TRBJ2-3; D not resolved. V dropped 3 bases and J dropped 5 bases, with 12 bases sitting between them. Germline assignment: CDR1 SGHVS and CDR2 FQNEAQ. The length of the CDR3 is 14 residues. CDR3 DNA, as far as it was read: TGTGCCAGCAGCTTGGAAAGACATGTAGATACG. Encoded protein: CASSLERHVDT. The whole CDR3 is CASSLERHVDTQYF.

This clone has ten or more counts. The sequenced fragment ends 3 residues before the CDR3 boundary, so the rest is inferred from the germline J gene. The rearrangement links TRBV7-9 to TRBJ2-1, with 9 bases matching TRBD1. The junction had 6 bases not matched to a gene; V was cut back by 5 bases and J by 7 bases. The CDR3 loop spans 14 amino acids. Germline CDR1 SEHNR, CDR2 FQNEAQ (reference sequence). The CDR3 protein is CASSPVTGGNEQFF. The sequenced CDR3 bases are TGTGCCAGCAGCCCGGTGACAGGGGGTAATGAG.

This clone was picked up many times. The read is 3 residues too short to cover the CDR3 end, so that end is filled in from the germline J gene. The V call is TRBV19, the J call TRBJ1-2; TRBD1 is a possible D gene (5 bases). Germline assignment: CDR1 LNHDA and CDR2 SQIVND (reference sequence). V was clipped by 1 base and J by 6 bases, with 12 bases between them. This CDR3 is built from 14 residues. This chain's CDR3 is CASSIAGTSHGYTF. The DNA read from the CDR3 is TGTGCCAGTAGTATAGCCGGGACTTCCCATGGC.

As regards this clone: A read error may produce the germline difference seen at one junction end. Read data end 3 residues before the CDR3 end; the end is taken from the germline J gene. V is TRBV10-2 and J is TRBJ1-6; D is unresolved. Germline lookup yields CDR1 WSHSY and CDR2 SAAADI. The CDR3 has 17 amino acids. Incomplete CDR3 DNA: TGCGCCAGCAGTGAGTCGACTTCTAGCTCCTATAATTCAACC. It encodes CASSESTSSSYNST. The full-length CDR3 reads as CASSESTSSSYNSTLHF.

This clone was detected ten times or more. The read comes to an end 3 residues before the CDR3 does, leaving the germline J gene to fill in the end. The rearrangement uses TRBV10-3 and TRBJ1-1; 8 bases are shared with TRBD1. CDR1 and CDR2 from the germline V gene are ENHRY and SYGVKD. The trim removed 7 bases at V and 1 base at J, leaving 5 bases unmatched. There are 14 residues in the CDR3. The DNA read from the CDR3 is TGTGCCATCAAGATGGACAGGGCGAACACTGAA. Protein: CAIKMDRANTE. The full CDR3 protein reads CAIKMDRANTEAFF.

The table lists this clone with a few counts. The DNA ends 3 residues before the CDR3 does, and the rest of the CDR3 is filled in from the germline J gene. The rearrangement links TRBV7-9 to TRBJ2-7; 7 nucleotides agree with TRBD2. CDR1 and CDR2 from the germline V gene are SEHNR and FQNEAQ (reference sequence). The length of the CDR3 is 14 residues. V shed 3 bases and J 4 bases; nucleotides not matched to a gene: 6. The CDR3 spells CASSLAGESYEQYF. Partial CDR3 DNA: TGTGCCAGCAGCTTGGCGGGGGAATCATACGAG.

This clone was observed many times. Read coverage stops 3 residues before the CDR3 terminus; the germline J gene supplies the remainder. The chain is built from TRBV11-2 and TRBJ2-3, with TRBD1 matching over 9 bases. The CDR3 has 15 amino acids. Germline trimming cut 3 bases from V and 0 bases from J; bases unmatched to any gene: 1. Germline V CDR1 and CDR2: SGHAT, FQNNGV. CDR3 DNA (partial): TGTGCCAGCAGCTTTGGACAGGGGAGCACAGATACG. Translation: CASSFGQGSTDT. The CDR3 in full is CASSFGQGSTDTQYF.

This clone has at least ten counts. The read ends 3 residues early relative to the CDR3; the germline J gene fills the gap. The gene calls are TRBV7-6 and TRBJ2-2; 7 nucleotides line up with TRBD1. CDR3 length: 17 amino acids. CDR1 SGHVS and CDR2 FNYEAQ come from the germline V gene. V lost 2 bases, J lost 4 bases, and 10 bases stayed unmatched. The part of the CDR3 DNA that was read is TGTGCCAGCAGCTTAACCCAGACAGGGCAGATCACCGGGGAG. It is translated as CASSLTQTGQITGE. The entire CDR3 protein reads CASSLTQTGQITGELFF. Looking up the rest from reference TRBV7-6 and TRBJ2-2 gives the full variable domain: GAGVSQSPRYKVTKRGQDVALRCDPISGHVSLYWYRQALGQGPEFLTYFNYEAQQDKSGLPNDRFSAERPEGSISTLTIQRTEQRDSAMYRCASSLTQTGQITGELFFGEGSRLTVL.

This clone was seen at least ten times. CDR3 sequence reads: CASSSPDRGSYEQYF. CDR3 bases read: TGTGCCAGCAGCTCCCCAGACAGGGGCTCCTACGAG. The V gene is TRBV7-9, the J gene TRBJ2-7, with 8 bases matching TRBD1. The CDR3 end lies 3 residues beyond the end of the read and is filled in from the germline J gene. The CDR3 has 15 amino acids. Germline lookup yields CDR1 SEHNR and CDR2 FQNEAQ (reference sequence). J lost 0 bases, V lost 4 bases, and 5 bases had no gene match.

This clone was seen ten or more times. The read falls 3 residues short of the CDR3 end, and the missing part is taken from the germline J gene. The gene calls are TRBV5-1 and TRBJ2-2; tentative D call: TRBD1 (5 bases). Germline V lookup: CDR1 SGHRS, CDR2 YFSETQ. Trimming removed 6 bases at V and 8 bases at J, with 17 bases between. This CDR3 contains 14 residues. CDR3 region: CASNFGQGPGELFF. Partial CDR3 DNA: TGCGCCAGCAACTTCGGGCAGGGCCCAGGGGAG.

This clone was seen ten or more times. The read terminates 3 residues before the CDR3 end, so the remaining end is supplied by the germline J gene. V usage is TRBV10-2 and J usage is TRBJ2-1; TRBD2 matches at 14 bases. This CDR3 has 17 residues. Germline CDR1 and CDR2: WSHSY and SAAADI. V shed 4 bases, J shed 2 bases, and the junction held 4 bases outside the gene matches. The CDR3 sequence is CASSAATSGRAYNEQFF. Incomplete CDR3 DNA: TGCGCCAGCAGTGCCGCGACTAGCGGGAGGGCCTACAATGAG.

This clone has a count of ten or more. The sequenced CDR3 bases are TGTGCCAGCAGTTTTAGGCAGGGCCAAGAGACC. Its protein is CASSFRQGQET. The whole CDR3 sequence reads CASSFRQGQETQYF. The chain carries TRBV12-3 or TRBV12-4 and TRBJ2-5; possible D gene TRBD1, 5 bases. The CDR3 goes on 3 residues after the read ends, and that part is filled in from the germline J gene. Trimming pared 3 bases from V and 1 base from J, leaving 9 bases between. This CDR3 comprises 14 residues.

This clone was found many times. The read gets to within 3 residues of the CDR3 end, and the germline J gene fills in the rest. The V gene is TRBV2, the J gene TRBJ2-7; D perhaps matches TRBD1 (5 bases). CDR3 length: 14 amino acids. Trimming stripped 6 bases from V and 0 bases from J, with 12 bases between. Germline V gives CDR1 SNHLY, CDR2 FYNNEI. The CDR3 loop is CASRETESSYEQYF. CDR3 DNA, as far as it was read: TGTGCCAGCAGAGAGACAGAGAGCTCCTACGAG.